The clone carrying this T cell receptor beta chain was seen only a few times. Its antigen is currently unknown. This specimen belongs to a study of human T cells and chemical hapten exposure. At the level of the study: Patch tests containing 0.01% DPC, applied to the upper back, were read at 6 days.

Study outcomes and limitations: Compared to controls, expanded TCRs made significantly more large clusters of similar CDR3s. The number of TCRs over 1 in 1000 frequency stayed unchanged after DPC.

Using its own MiXCR run on the RACE reads, TCRdb lists one record per CDR3 protein. The profile shows under 130,000 distinct CDR3 sequences, 9.5% to 11% of them singletons. Time point described: patch test 1, 2 weeks after DPC sensitization. Treatment indicated: therapeutic diphenylcyclopropenone sensitization with weekly scalp DPC. Alopecia patients, 18 to 70 years old and DPC-suitable, served as donors. The specimen was whole blood, collected in connection with sensitization to the hapten diphenylcyclopropenone (DPC). This receptor was taken from a woman aged 40 to 50 with alopecia areata. Some clones in this sample may be carry-over from other donors' samples.

In nucleotides, the CDR3 is TGTGCCAGCAGTATCAGGAACACTGAAGCTTTCTTT. Translating gives CASSIRNTEAFF. This chain uses TRBV7-2 with TRBJ1-1, with D unclear. The germline V gene has CDR1 SGHTA and CDR2 FQGNSA. This CDR3 comprises 12 residues. Trimming pared 6 bases from V and 1 base from J, leaving 6 bases between.